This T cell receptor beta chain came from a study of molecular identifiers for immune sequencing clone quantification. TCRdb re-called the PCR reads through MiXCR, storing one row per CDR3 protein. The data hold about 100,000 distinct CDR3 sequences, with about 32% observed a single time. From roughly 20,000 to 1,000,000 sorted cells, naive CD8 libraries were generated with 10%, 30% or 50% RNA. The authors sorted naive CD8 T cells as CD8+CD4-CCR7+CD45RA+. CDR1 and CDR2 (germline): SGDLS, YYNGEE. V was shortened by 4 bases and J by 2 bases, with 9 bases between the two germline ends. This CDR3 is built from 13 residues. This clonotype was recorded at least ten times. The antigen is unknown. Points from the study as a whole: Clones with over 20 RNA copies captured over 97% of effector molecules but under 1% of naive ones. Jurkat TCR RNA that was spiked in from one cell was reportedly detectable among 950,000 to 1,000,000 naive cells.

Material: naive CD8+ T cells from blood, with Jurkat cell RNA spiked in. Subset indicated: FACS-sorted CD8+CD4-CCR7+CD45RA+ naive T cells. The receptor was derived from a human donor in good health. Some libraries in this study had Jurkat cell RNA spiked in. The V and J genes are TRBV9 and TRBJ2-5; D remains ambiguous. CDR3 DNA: TGTGCCAGCAGCCCCGACTCGCAAGAGACCCAGTACTTC. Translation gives CASSPDSQETQYF.